A selection of T cell receptor beta chains follows, all from one sample in a study of blood T cell repertoires in COVID-19. The assay was immunoSEQ multiplex PCR, and TCRdb's table has in-frame clones only and misses some. This table has under 200,000 clones, 80% appearing once. Input material: peripheral blood. The receptor source for this set is a man in his fifties or sixties with acute or convalescent COVID-19. CDR3s include the opening cysteine and the closing phenylalanine or tryptophan. Each record gives: D gene, J gene, clone size, V gene, CDR3 DNA, CDR3 protein. A D gene is named only where the DNA matches it firmly. The listing skips clone size in some rows; elsewhere it reads once, few, many or a size class.

TRBD1	TRBJ2-5	-	TRBV30	TGTGCCTGGAGCCTGGGCAGGGGGCAAGAGACCCAGTACTTC	CAWSLGRGQETQYF
-	TRBJ1-1	-	TRBV7-3	TGTGCCAGCAGCTTATCCTCGAACACTGAAGCTTTCTTT	CASSLSSNTEAFF
-	TRBJ2-7	-	TRBV14	TGTGCCAGCAGCCAAGGAGGTTCCTACGAGCAGTACTTC	CASSQGGSYEQYF
TRBD1	TRBJ1-3	-	TRBV3-1/TRBV3-2	TGTGCCAGCAGCCATCCGTTCGGCCGGGACAGATCTGCTGGAAACACCATATATTTT	CASSHPFGRDRSAGNTIYF
TRBD1	TRBJ2-7	once	TRBV27	TGTGCCAGCAGTTTAACCGGACAGGTCTACGAGCAGTACTTC	CASSLTGQVYEQYF
-	TRBJ1-6	-	TRBV29-1	TGCAGCGTTGAAGATTCCGGCGGGCGGGCCCTCCACTTT	CSVEDSGGRALHF
TRBD2	TRBJ2-7	-	TRBV4-1	TGCGCCAGCAGCCAAGGATTGACTAGCGTGAACTACGAGCAGTACTTC	CASSQGLTSVNYEQYF
-	TRBJ2-7	many	TRBV9	TGTGCCAGCAGCGTAGGAGGGGGAACGAGCTCCTACGAGCAGTACTTC	CASSVGGGTSSYEQYF
TRBD1	TRBJ1-2	-	TRBV5-1	TGCGCCAGCAGCTCCCTCGGTAGGGGGCGCCTGAAGAACCTGTATGGCTACACCTTC	CASSSLGRGRLKNLYGYTF
-	TRBJ2-1	-	TRBV14	TGTGCCAGCAGCCCCGGACAAGACAATGAGCAGTTCTTC	CASSPGQDNEQFF
TRBD1	TRBJ1-2	-	TRBV30	TGTGCCTGGAGGCGTACCGGGACAGGAATTAACTATGGCTACACCTTC	CAWRRTGTGINYGYTF
-	TRBJ2-7	-	TRBV11-3	TGTGCCAGCAGCTTGAGCTCCTACGAGCAGTACTTC	CASSLSSYEQYF
-	TRBJ1-1	-	TRBV7-2	TGTGCCAGCAGCTTCAGTCAGGGTTACACTGAAGCTTTCTTT	CASSFSQGYTEAFF
TRBD1	TRBJ1-6	-	TRBV7-3	TGTGCCAGCACCGCAGGGGGCTTAATCGGTTCACCCCTCCACTTT	CASTAGGLIGSPLHF
-	TRBJ1-3	few	TRBV5-6	TGTGCCAGCAGCTCCTTGAGAGGCGCAGGAAACACCATATATTTT	CASSSLRGAGNTIYF
TRBD1	TRBJ2-7	-	TRBV2	TGTGCCAGCAGTGAACGGTTACAGGGGGCCCCGTACTTC	CASSERLQGAPYF
TRBD2	TRBJ2-5	-	TRBV10-3	TGTGCCATCAGTGAGACTAGCGGCCAAGAGACCCAGTACTTC	CAISETSGQETQYF
-	TRBJ1-1	-	TRBV3-1/TRBV3-2	TGTGCCAGCAGCCAGTCTACGGGGGGAGGAACTGAAGCTTTCTTT	CASSQSTGGGTEAFF
-	TRBJ2-2	-	TRBV24-1	TGTGCCACCAGTGATTTGCTTAGTTCGGTCTCCGGGGAGCTGTTTTTT	CATSDLLSSVSGELFF
TRBD2	TRBJ2-7	-	TRBV14	TGTGCCAGCAGCCAAGGAGTCTGGCTAGCGGACTCCTACGAGCAGTACTTC	CASSQGVWLADSYEQYF
TRBD2	TRBJ2-1	-	TRBV5-4	TGTGCCAGCAGCCCCGGGACTAGCGGGAAAGATGAGCAGTTCTTC	CASSPGTSGKDEQFF
-	TRBJ1-5	-	TRBV21-1	TGTGCCAGCAGCAAAGCGCGGCCGGAAGATAGCAATCAGCCCCAGCATTTT	CASSKARPEDSNQPQHF
TRBD2	TRBJ2-3	-	TRBV6-6	TGTGCCAGCAGTCGACTAGCGGGGGGCACACTTGACACAGATACGCAGTATTTT	CASSRLAGGTLDTDTQYF
TRBD2	TRBJ2-1	-	TRBV28	TGTGCCAGCAGGTATAGCGGGACCACCTACAATGAGCAGTTCTTC	CASRYSGTTYNEQFF
TRBD1	TRBJ2-1	-	TRBV30	TGTGCCTGCCCCGTCCGGGACAGACAGTTCTTC	CACPVRDRQFF
-	TRBJ1-5	few	TRBV2	TGTGCCAGCAGTTTGGGACAAGGAAATCAGCCCCAGCATTTT	CASSLGQGNQPQHF
-	TRBJ2-1	-	TRBV7-8	TGTGCCAGCAGCTTAGCCAGGTGGGGGGAGTATGAGCAGTTCTTC	CASSLARWGEYEQFF
TRBD1	TRBJ1-3	-	TRBV13	TGTGCCAGCAGCTTAGGGGACAGGGAAGGTGGAAACACCATATATTTT	CASSLGDREGGNTIYF
TRBD1	TRBJ1-1	-	TRBV6-5	TGTGCCAGCATCGGGACAGGGTTGATTCACACTGAAGCTTTCTTT	CASIGTGLIHTEAFF
-	TRBJ2-7	-	TRBV12-2	TGTGCAAGTCGACCGGCCGGGGGCTCCTACGAGCAGTACTTC	CASRPAGGSYEQYF
TRBD1	TRBJ1-5	-	TRBV10-3	TGTGCCATCAGGGAGGGACAGGGGGCAGGGGATCAGCCCCAGCATTTT	CAIREGQGAGDQPQHF
-	TRBJ2-1	-	TRBV28	TGTGCCAGCAGTCTTAACGCAGGTAACGAGCAGTTCTTC	CASSLNAGNEQFF
-	TRBJ1-5	-	TRBV24-1	TGTGCCACCAGTGATCAGGGTCGGGGCAATCAGCCCCAGCATTTT	CATSDQGRGNQPQHF
TRBD1	TRBJ1-5	-	TRBV7-9	TGTGCCAGCAGCCTTGACAGGGAGCCCCAGCATTTT	CASSLDREPQHF
TRBD2	TRBJ2-1	-	TRBV10-1	TGCGCCAGCAGGAGCCGGACTAGCGGGAGGGCCCGTAAGGACAATGAGCAGTTCTTC	CASRSRTSGRARKDNEQFF
-	TRBJ2-5	-	TRBV6-5	TGTGCCAGCAGGACTCAGGGGACGGAGACCCAGTACTTC	CASRTQGTETQYF
-	TRBJ1-5	-	TRBV6-5	TGTGCCAGCATTCTACAGGGAATTGGCAATCAGCCCCAGCATTTT	CASILQGIGNQPQHF
-	TRBJ2-2	-	TRBV4-2	TGTGCCAGCAGGAGGGCCGGGAACACCGGGGAGCTGTTTTTT	CASRRAGNTGELFF
-	TRBJ2-2	-	TRBV5-1	TGCGCCAGCAGCTTGGGACAGGCCACCGGGGAGCTGTTTTTT	CASSLGQATGELFF
TRBD2	TRBJ2-5	-	TRBV25-1	TGTGCCAGCGGCCGCACCTTAGCGGGCATACAAGAGACCCAGTACTTC	CASGRTLAGIQETQYF
-	TRBJ1-5	once	TRBV30	TGTGCCTGGAGTGAGAGTTCCAATCAGCCCCAGCATTTT	CAWSESSNQPQHF
-	TRBJ2-1	-	TRBV3-1/TRBV3-2	TGTGCCAGCAGCCAAGGACAGGCGCAGTTCTTC	CASSQGQAQFF
-	TRBJ2-7	-	TRBV5-1	TGCGCCAGCAGCTTGGATCTCTACGAGCAGTACTTC	CASSLDLYEQYF
-	TRBJ1-4	once	TRBV21-1	TGTGCCAGTAGCAAAAGAGGGGGACAGGGGATCCAAGGTGAAAAACTGTTTTTT	CASSKRGGQGIQGEKLFF
TRBD1	TRBJ1-5	-	TRBV30	TGTGCCTGGAGTGTCCGTAAGACAGGGGGCGAGTATAGCAATCAGCCCCAGCATTTT	CAWSVRKTGGEYSNQPQHF
-	TRBJ1-2	-	TRBV6-6	TGTGCCAGCAGTTACTCGACAGGTGTAAACTATGGCTACACCTTC	CASSYSTGVNYGYTF
-	TRBJ2-2	-	TRBV18	TGTGCCAGCTCGCGCTGGAGTACCCCCACCGGGGAGCTGTTTTTT	CASSRWSTPTGELFF
-	TRBJ2-4	-	TRBV5-1	TGCGCCAGCAGCTTGTCAGGGGAAAACATTCAGTACTTC	CASSLSGENIQYF
TRBD1	TRBJ1-1	-	TRBV5-8	TGTGCCAGCAGCCCGGGACAGGGCTTGGAAGCTTTCTTT	CASSPGQGLEAFF
-	TRBJ2-1	-	TRBV19	TGTGCCAGTAGTATTTCGGGCTCCTACAATGAGCAGTTCTTC	CASSISGSYNEQFF
TRBD1	TRBJ2-1	-	TRBV10-3	TGTGCCATCACTCAGACAGGGGTTGATGAGCAGTTCTTC	CAITQTGVDEQFF
TRBD1	TRBJ1-4	many	TRBV10-3	TGTGCCATCAACAACAGGGGGCCTGGAGAAAAACTGTTTTTT	CAINNRGPGEKLFF
-	TRBJ2-2	-	TRBV19	TGTGCCAGTAGTTCACCGACAGGAACCCTAACCGGGGAGCTGTTTTTT	CASSSPTGTLTGELFF
-	TRBJ2-3	-	TRBV10-1	TGCGCCAGCAGTGACACCGACTACACAGATACGCAGTATTTT	CASSDTDYTDTQYF
TRBD2	TRBJ2-1	-	TRBV2	TGTGCCAGCAGTGAGTTTCTAGCGGGGGGTGAGCAGTTCTTC	CASSEFLAGGEQFF
-	TRBJ1-2	-	TRBV5-1	TGCGCCAGCAGCTGGGACAATAACTATGGCTACACCTTC	CASSWDNNYGYTF
-	TRBJ2-1	few	TRBV2	TGTGCCAGCAATAAGGAGGGCTACAATGAGCAGTTCTTC	CASNKEGYNEQFF
TRBD1	TRBJ1-2	-	TRBV19	TGTGCCAGTACCAGAGACAGGGTCGGCTACACCTTC	CASTRDRVGYTF
TRBD1	TRBJ2-6	-	TRBV5-1	TGCGCCAGCAGCTCTCCAACAGGGGGCGCCGGGGCCAACGTCCTGACTTTC	CASSSPTGGAGANVLTF
TRBD1	TRBJ2-7	-	TRBV9	TGTGCCAGCAGCGTAGCCCCTTCACAGGGGGCGGCCTACGAGCAGTACTTC	CASSVAPSQGAAYEQYF